Listed below are T cell receptor beta chains from one sample, sequenced in a study of Ad26.COV2.S vaccination and SARS-CoV-2 variants. The data were produced by immunoSEQ multiplex PCR, yet TCRdb's version contains in-frame clones alone and is incomplete. The sample includes over 450,000 clones, 80% to 90% of them seen just once. Sample: peripheral blood, taken in a trial of Ad26.COV2.S vaccine versus placebo. The source is a person aged 18-65 years who received the Ad26.COV2.S COVID-19 vaccine or a placebo. Each CDR3 is given with its conserved first and last residue. The D gene is left open where the match is weak. The size entry is marked missing in some rows and otherwise reads once, few, many or a size class.

>-|-|TRBV19|TRBJ1-5
CASMAGAYQPQHF
TGTGCCAGTATGGCAGGGGCTTATCAGCCCCAGCATTTT
>-|-|TRBV5-6|TRBJ2-7
CASSFLGSYEQYF
TGTGCCAGCAGCTTTTTGGGCAGCTACGAGCAGTACTTC
>-|TRBD1|TRBV7-8|TRBJ1-2
CASSLDRGRGYTF
TGTGCCAGCAGCTTGGACAGGGGACGCGGCTACACCTTC
>-|TRBD1|TRBV4-1|TRBJ2-7
CASSPGQGAYEQYF
TGCGCCAGCAGCCCGGGACAGGGGGCCTACGAGCAGTACTTC
>-|-|TRBV2|TRBJ1-1
CASKFGNTEAFF
TGTGCCAGCAAATTCGGGAACACTGAAGCTTTCTTT
>-|-|TRBV18|TRBJ1-5
CASSPRGEGNQPQHF
TGTGCCAGCTCACCGAGGGGGGAGGGCAATCAGCCCCAGCATTTT
>-|TRBD2|TRBV11-2|TRBJ2-1
CASSLVAGAPYNEQFF
TGTGCCAGCAGCTTAGTAGCGGGGGCTCCCTACAATGAGCAGTTCTTC
>-|TRBD1|TRBV2|TRBJ1-2
CASSDNPGTGGPYGYTF
TGTGCCAGCAGTGACAACCCCGGGACAGGGGGCCCCTATGGCTACACCTTC
>-|-|TRBV6-5|TRBJ1-1
CASGQGTEAFF
TGTGCCAGCGGGCAGGGCACTGAAGCTTTCTTT
>-|TRBD2|TRBV7-9|TRBJ2-7
CASSLGGLAGNYEQYF
TGTGCCAGCAGCTTAGGCGGACTAGCGGGGAACTACGAGCAGTACTTC
>once|TRBD2|TRBV30|TRBJ2-3
CAYRLAGGTDTQYF
TGTGCCTACCGACTAGCGGGAGGCACAGATACGCAGTATTTT
>-|TRBD2|TRBV6-5|TRBJ2-2
CASSPLAATGELFF
TGTGCCAGCTCCCCACTAGCGGCCACCGGGGAGCTGTTTTTT